This T cell receptor (beta chain) was sequenced during a study of blood T cell repertoires in COVID-19. CDR1 and CDR2 from the germline V gene are MDHEN and SYDVKM. This CDR3 is built from 14 residues. With 5 bases removed from V and 5 bases from J, the gap between germline ends came to 15 bases. TCRdb's table, derived via immunoSEQ multiplex PCR, lists solely in-frame clones and lacks some. The table has approximately 210,000 clones, 84% seen once. This TCR came from a woman of 80 years or more with COVID-19, enrolled during active disease. Sequenced material: peripheral blood. This sequence joins TRBV28 and TRBJ1-1; D not resolved. The CDR3 DNA is TGTGCCAGCAGTCTCATAGGACTGAGAACTGAAGCTTTCTTT. Protein: CASSLIGLRTEAFF.